The sequence of this TCR beta chain was determined in a study of blood T cell repertoires in COVID-19. The overall study: Samples representing acute and convalescent COVID-19 were sourced from the United States, Italy and Spain. The cDNA or gDNA used as material had been derived from T cells, B-cell-depleted T cells, or PBMCs.

Original analysis: Estimation of nucleated cell counts relied on the amplification of reference gene primers. This table comes from immunoSEQ multiplex PCR, and its TCRdb copy is limited to in-frame clones, with some not included. V and J calls and clone size are as listed in that table; D and trimming were resolved from the DNA. The sample yields 200,000 to 250,000 clones, around 87% seen once. V was trimmed by 2 bases and J by 0 bases, leaving 7 bases between them. The CDR3 contains 15 residues. The V gene's germline CDR1 is ENHRY and CDR2 SYGVKD. The genes are TRBV10-3 and TRBJ2-2; D ambiguous. The TCR was taken from a woman between 25 and 40 years old who had recovered from COVID-19. Sequences were obtained from peripheral blood. CDR3 amino acids: CAISETGANTGELFF. The CDR3 nucleotides read TGTGCCATCAGTGAGACCGGTGCGAACACCGGGGAGCTGTTTTTT.